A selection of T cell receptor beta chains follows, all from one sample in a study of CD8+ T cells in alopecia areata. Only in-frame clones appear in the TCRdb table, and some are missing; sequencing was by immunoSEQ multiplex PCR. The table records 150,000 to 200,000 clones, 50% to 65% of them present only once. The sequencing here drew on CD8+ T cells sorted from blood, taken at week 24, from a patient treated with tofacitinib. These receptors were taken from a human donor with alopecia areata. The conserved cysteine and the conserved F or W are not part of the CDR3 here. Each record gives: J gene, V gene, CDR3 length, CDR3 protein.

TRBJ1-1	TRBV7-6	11	ASSQQGTTEAF
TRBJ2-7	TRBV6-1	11	ASSPQLLYEQY
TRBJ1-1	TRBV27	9	ASRLGTEAF
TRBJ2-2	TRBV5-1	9	ASSLSGELF
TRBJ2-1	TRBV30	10	AWSVRHNEQF
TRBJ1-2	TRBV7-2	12	ASSLATAPYGYT
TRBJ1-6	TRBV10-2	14	ASSEGDRAYNSPLH
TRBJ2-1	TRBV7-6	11	ASSSTGGDEQF
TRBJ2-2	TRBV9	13	ASSVERTSAGELF
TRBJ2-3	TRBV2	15	ASSERGSGGYGDTQY
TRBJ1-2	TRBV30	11	AWSVTGLYGYT
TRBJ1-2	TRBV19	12	ASSLNTPYYGYT
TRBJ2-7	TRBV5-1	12	ASSLGQSSYEQY
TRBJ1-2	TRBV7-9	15	ASSLGPERRSGYGYT
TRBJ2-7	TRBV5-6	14	ASSFSSGQGSYEQY
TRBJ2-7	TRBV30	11	AWSVTGGNEQY
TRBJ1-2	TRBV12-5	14	ASGPEPPRKHYGYT
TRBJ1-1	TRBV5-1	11	ASSYTQGAEAF
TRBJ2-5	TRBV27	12	ASSFQTGTETQY
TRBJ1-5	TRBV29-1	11	SVAGDADQPQH
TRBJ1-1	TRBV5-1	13	ASNPGRGLGTEAF
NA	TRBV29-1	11	SVLVGIGYEQY
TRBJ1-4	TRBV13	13	ASSLRPDGNEKLF
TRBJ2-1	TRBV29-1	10	NFRDSHNEQF
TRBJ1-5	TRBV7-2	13	ASSLRGQLNQPQH
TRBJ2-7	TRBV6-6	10	ASRSGGNEQY
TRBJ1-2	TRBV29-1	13	SVTFWTASNYGYT
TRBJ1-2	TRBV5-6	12	ASSLGQGAHGYT
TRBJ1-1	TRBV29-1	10	SAESGNTEAF
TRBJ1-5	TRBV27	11	ASSWRNNQPQH
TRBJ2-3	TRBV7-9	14	ASSPPSGGLADTQY
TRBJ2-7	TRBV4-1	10	ASSQGANEQY
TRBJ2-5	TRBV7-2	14	ASSLERAGAAETQY
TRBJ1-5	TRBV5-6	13	ASSLGASLNQPQH
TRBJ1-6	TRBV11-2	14	ASSWNRDRVHSPLH
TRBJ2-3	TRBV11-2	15	ASSLTSGGRSTDTQY
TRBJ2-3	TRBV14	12	ASSPLTRADTQY
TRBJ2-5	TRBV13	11	ASSSARGETQY
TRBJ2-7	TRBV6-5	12	ASSYSDRVYEQY